Listed below are T cell receptor beta chains from one sample, sequenced in a study of T cells after yellow fever vaccination. TCRdb re-called the 5' RACE reads through MiXCR, storing one row per CDR3 protein. The table lists around 320,000 distinct CDR3 sequences, around 8.6% of them singletons, with about 3% in the top ten. The source material was CD4+ T cells sorted from PBMCs, sampled 5 days after the yellow fever booster vaccination. The receptors shown here come from a man aged 18 to 35 who received the YFV17D yellow fever vaccine. Both conserved end residues are part of each CDR3.

TRBV20-1,TRBJ1-5,CSARERGPGLFQPQHF
TRBV10-3,TRBJ1-3,CATIERPSGNTIYF
TRBV5-4,TRBJ2-2,CASSRDRVGDTGELFF
TRBV5-1,TRBJ1-6,CASSLGDGSSPLHF
TRBV10-3,TRBJ2-2,CAIRVTGTGELFF
TRBV7-2,TRBJ2-4,CASSQTGTKYF
TRBV6-2/TRBV6-3,TRBJ1-1,CASSYIWGRYTEAFF
TRBV7-3,TRBJ2-1,CASSPGTTNEQFF
TRBV12-3/TRBV12-4,TRBJ2-7,CASNQGRQDHEQYF
TRBV18,TRBJ2-3,CASSPGASGGETQYF
TRBV9,TRBJ2-1,CASSATGSFYNEQFF
TRBV20-1,TRBJ1-5,CSARVPASNQPQHF
TRBV7-9,TRBJ2-5,CASSFSFGPETQYF
TRBV19,TRBJ2-2,CASSIGYTGELFF
TRBV7-3,TRBJ2-2,CASSLGTSTGELFF
TRBV2,TRBJ2-3,CASEAGGTDTQYF
TRBV5-5,TRBJ1-5,CASSLGDRNQPQHF
TRBV5-1,TRBJ2-4,CASSLTGEVDIQYF
TRBV7-2,TRBJ1-2,CASSLWDSSSSFYGYTF
TRBV7-2,TRBJ2-2,CASSFTSGVTGELFF
TRBV6-5,TRBJ2-2,CASSYSPGQSGELFF
TRBV6-6,TRBJ1-4,CASTAGLRNEKLFF
TRBV3-2,TRBJ2-5,CASSQQGGTRKETQYF
TRBV20-1,TRBJ2-1,CSSLRDTNNNEQFF
TRBV29-1,TRBJ2-7,CSVEEGTGGYEQYF
TRBV3-1,TRBJ2-3,CASSQGLAGGPTDTQYF
TRBV12-3/TRBV12-4,TRBJ1-2,CASSLSSSGDYGYTF